This T cell receptor beta chain was recovered during a study of blood T cells in healthy people across ages (dated by TCRdb to between 2014 and 2017). About the full investigation: In model experiments, template switching captured about one uniquely barcoded TCR beta cDNA molecule for every two T cells. To track age-related changes in TCR beta repertoire diversity, the study relied on deep sequencing normalized with unique cDNA molecular identifiers. Donors were grouped into four age groups: young (average approximately 15 years), middle-aged (approximately 41), aged (about 60) and long-lived (just over 80). To avoid experimental bias, donors of different ages were spread randomly across the sequencing lanes. Two additional independent replicas of 1 million unique cDNA reads from the same blood draw were analyzed for two donors (one aged 18 to 30 and one aged 80 or older).

The roughly 39 donors, aged about 6 to 95 years, were systemically healthy Caucasian individuals from Russia. Around 9.7 milliliters of peripheral blood were collected from each donor into EDTA-treated Vacutainer tubes. PBMCs were isolated by Ficoll-Paque density-gradient centrifugation, with at least 7 million obtained per sample. Trizol reagent was used to extract total RNA from PBMCs, with at least 6 micrograms per sample. The percentages of naive CD45RAhigh/CD27high T cells were determined by flow cytometry on a PBMC aliquot from every donor. Paper-wide results and their limitations: As age increased, observed TCR beta diversity per million T cells dropped in a roughly linear way, and a significant reduction was already evident by age roughly 40. Estimates of total diversity based on one million sequenced T cells were regarded as lower bounds and as underestimates. Compared with the aged group, the long-lived group had more naive CD4+ T cells, fewer expanded clones and increased TCR diversity, suggesting age selection. Observed TCR beta diversity correlated strongly with the percentage of naive T cells measured by flow cytometry. Bulk unsorted PBMC profiling prevented conclusive comparison of naive and antigen-experienced compartments. Donor CMV infection status was unknown, potentially confounding age-related changes in expanded clonotypes.

From the cysteine through the phenylalanine, the CDR3 covers 14 amino acids. CDR3 DNA is the only sequence kept; it has 42 bases, read in frame from the first base. As encoded in the germline V gene, CDR1 is SNHLY while CDR2 is FYNNEI. V is reduced by 6 bases and J by 2 bases, leaving a spacing of 11 bases between them. Receptor amplification or capture employed 5' RACE. Sequencing instrument: Illumina HiSeq 2500. A second roughly 6 to 12 cycle PCR used a sample-barcoded 5' primer and a J-beta primer mix. A template-switch 5' adaptor carrying 12 random nucleotides introduced a unique molecular identifier onto each TCR beta cDNA molecule. At least 2.5 million CDR3-containing paired-end reads were obtained from each sample. The Mint cDNA synthesis kit, primed by a TRBC-specific oligonucleotide, was used to synthesize first-strand cDNA from all RNA. After uracil-DNA glycosylase treatment, a first 18-cycle PCR used universal primers M1SS and BC2_uni_R on all cDNA. In the authors' own workflow: For normalization, 1 million high-quality reads were randomly selected from each sample, with every read carrying a distinct molecular identifier. Reads sharing molecular identifiers were discarded rather than binned into consensus sequences. MiTCR, set to a Q25 quality threshold and the strictest error-elimination algorithm, was used for CDR3 identification, clonotype clustering and error correction. A nonparametric unseen species model with Euler transformation was used to estimate a lower bound on total TCR beta diversity. TCRdb itself trimmed the public reads at Q25 with fastp, ran MiXCR and retained productive beta chains. Each entry is one CDR3 protein sequence, shown with its most common DNA and genes. The V and J calls shown here were made by TCRdb, not taken from the authors' results. This sample holds over 1,300,000 distinct CDR3 sequences; around 59% were observed only once. 6.5% to 8% of the sample comes from the top ten.

For this clonotype: Its antigen is still unknown. Qualities for individual bases were not recorded, and no much larger clone is one base off.

This receptor was taken from a man between 18 and 29 years old in good health. Sequencing used blood. This receptor chain uses TRBV2 and TRBJ2-1; TRBD1 might be the D gene, on 6 matching bases. The CDR3 region reads CASRVRDTYNEQFF. The DNA is as follows: TGTGCCAGCAGGGTTCGGGACACCTACAATGAGCAGTTCTTC.